A selection of T cell receptor beta chains follows, all from one sample in a study of T cells after yellow fever vaccination. TCRdb reprocessed the 5' RACE reads with MiXCR, giving one entry per CDR3 protein. The data show around 100,000 distinct CDR3 sequences, 8.4% seen once. This sample comprised CD8+ T cells sorted from PBMCs, obtained 45 days after the yellow fever booster vaccination. These receptors were obtained from a young man who received the YFV17D yellow fever vaccine. The CDR3 runs from the conserved cysteine through the conserved F or W. A D gene is named only where the DNA matches it firmly. The size entry is marked missing in some rows and otherwise reads once, few, many or a size class.

J: TRBJ1-1; V: TRBV18; D: -; size: many; DNA: TGTGCCAGCACCAATACAGGGTTCATGAACACTGAAGCTTTCTTT; CDR3: CASTNTGFMNTEAFF
J: TRBJ1-5; V: TRBV12-3/TRBV12-4; D: TRBD1; size: few; DNA: TGTGCCAGCAGTCTGACAGGGGCCCAGCATTTT; CDR3: CASSLTGAQHF
J: TRBJ2-1; V: TRBV20-1; D: -; size: many; DNA: TGCAGTGCTAGAGATGGAGGGAGTGAGCAGTTCTTC; CDR3: CSARDGGSEQFF
J: TRBJ2-3; V: TRBV5-1; D: -; size: many; DNA: TGCGCCAGCAGCTTGGGGGAGTTCAGGGCTAGCACAGATACGCAGTATTTT; CDR3: CASSLGEFRASTDTQYF
J: TRBJ2-6; V: TRBV29-1; D: TRBD1; size: -; DNA: TGCAGCGTCCCCGGGACAGCAGACTCTGGGGCCAACGTCCTGACTTTC; CDR3: CSVPGTADSGANVLTF
J: TRBJ2-1; V: TRBV7-9; D: -; size: many; DNA: TGTGCCAGCAGCCCGGGACCATACAATGAGCAGTTCTTC; CDR3: CASSPGPYNEQFF
J: TRBJ2-1; V: TRBV7-2; D: TRBD2; size: many; DNA: TGTGCCAGCAGCCTAGCGGGAGGCCCCTCGAATGAGCAGTTCTTC; CDR3: CASSLAGGPSNEQFF
J: TRBJ1-1; V: TRBV4-3; D: -; size: many; DNA: TGCGCCAGCAGCCTAACCGCGAACACTGAAGCTTTCTTT; CDR3: CASSLTANTEAFF
J: TRBJ2-1; V: TRBV6-2/TRBV6-3; D: TRBD2; size: -; DNA: TGTGCCAGCAGCCGACTAGCATCGGACGTCAATGAGCAGTTCTTC; CDR3: CASSRLASDVNEQFF
J: TRBJ2-7; V: TRBV7-9; D: TRBD2; size: -; DNA: TGTGCCAGCAGCTCCTCCCCCGTCGGGACTAGGGCCTACGAGCAGTACTTC; CDR3: CASSSSPVGTRAYEQYF
J: TRBJ2-2; V: TRBV27; D: TRBD1; size: many; DNA: TGTGCCAGCAGTCTAACAGGGGAAACCGGGGAGCTGTTTTTT; CDR3: CASSLTGETGELFF
J: TRBJ1-1; V: TRBV25-1; D: -; size: many; DNA: TGTGCCAGCAGTGATGTCGGGCAGACTGAAGCTTTCTTT; CDR3: CASSDVGQTEAFF
J: TRBJ1-5; V: TRBV6-1; D: TRBD1; size: few; DNA: TGTGCCACGGGGACAGGGTTATCACGCCAGCCCCAGCATTTT; CDR3: CATGTGLSRQPQHF
J: TRBJ2-3; V: TRBV30; D: -; size: many; DNA: TGTGCCTGGGATTTGACAGATACGCAGTATTTT; CDR3: CAWDLTDTQYF
J: TRBJ2-3; V: TRBV7-6; D: TRBD2; size: many; DNA: TGTGCCAGCAGTTCACGACTAGCGGGAGGGTACGCAGATACGCAGTATTTT; CDR3: CASSSRLAGGYADTQYF
J: TRBJ2-1; V: TRBV29-1; D: -; size: many; DNA: TGCAGCGTCTTTGACGGGGACAATGAGCAGTTCTTC; CDR3: CSVFDGDNEQFF
J: TRBJ1-5; V: TRBV20-1; D: TRBD1; size: many; DNA: TGCAGTGCAAGGACAGGGGGCGATCGGGAGCCCCAGCATTTT; CDR3: CSARTGGDREPQHF
J: TRBJ1-2; V: TRBV6-5; D: -; size: many; DNA: TGTGCCAGCAGTTACGTTCCCGGGACCGACAACTATGGCTACACCTTC; CDR3: CASSYVPGTDNYGYTF
J: TRBJ2-7; V: TRBV29-1; D: -; size: many; DNA: TGCAGCGTCATGGACCCGGTGGGCGAGCAGTACTTC; CDR3: CSVMDPVGEQYF
J: TRBJ1-1; V: TRBV4-1; D: -; size: -; DNA: TGCGCCAGCAGCCAAGGGAGTACCGGGGGCCTGAACACTGAAGCTTTCTTT; CDR3: CASSQGSTGGLNTEAFF
J: TRBJ1-1; V: TRBV6-5; D: -; size: -; DNA: TGTGCCAGCACCCCCGGGGTCATGAACACTGAAGCTTTCTTT; CDR3: CASTPGVMNTEAFF
J: TRBJ2-5; V: TRBV19; D: -; size: few; DNA: TGTGCCAGTATGGGCCCCGGAACGGAGACCCAGTACTTC; CDR3: CASMGPGTETQYF
J: TRBJ1-5; V: TRBV27; D: -; size: -; DNA: TGTGCCAGCAGTTTATCTTTGGGGGTTCAGCCCCAGCATTTT; CDR3: CASSLSLGVQPQHF
J: TRBJ2-2; V: TRBV27; D: -; size: many; DNA: TGTGCCAGCAGTCCCAGCGACACCGGGGAGCTGTTTTTT; CDR3: CASSPSDTGELFF
J: TRBJ2-1; V: TRBV7-9; D: -; size: few; DNA: TGTGCCAGCAGCAACCCAGGGAAGGCGTACAATGAGCAGTTCTTC; CDR3: CASSNPGKAYNEQFF
J: TRBJ2-1; V: TRBV20-1; D: -; size: -; DNA: TGCAGTGCTAGAGGGGCGGAAGGGAATGCCTACAATGAGCAGTTCTTC; CDR3: CSARGAEGNAYNEQFF
J: TRBJ2-7; V: TRBV5-1; D: TRBD1; size: many; DNA: TGCGCCAGCAGCGGGGGACAGGACCGCTCCTACGAGCAGTACTTC; CDR3: CASSGGQDRSYEQYF
J: TRBJ1-5; V: TRBV12-3/TRBV12-4; D: -; size: many; DNA: TGTGCCAGCAGCGCTGGGGGAGGCAATCAGCCCCAGCATTTT; CDR3: CASSAGGGNQPQHF
J: TRBJ2-1; V: TRBV4-3; D: -; size: many; DNA: TGCGCCAGCAGCCAGGCGGGGGCGGATGAGCAGTTCTTC; CDR3: CASSQAGADEQFF
J: TRBJ2-7; V: TRBV4-2; D: -; size: many; DNA: TGTGCCAGCAGCCAAGAAGGGGCTAGCGCGGTCAACGAGCAGTACTTC; CDR3: CASSQEGASAVNEQYF
J: TRBJ2-1; V: TRBV2; D: -; size: many; DNA: TGTGCCAGCAGTGATTCCGGCCCGGACTACAATGAGCAGTTCTTC; CDR3: CASSDSGPDYNEQFF